Given below is one T cell receptor beta chain in context. What it recognizes is unknown. This sample is drawn from a study of cytomegalovirus exposure and HLA in healthy donors. Whole-study findings and limits: Through in vitro validation, three CMV-associated chains were shown to be specific for CMV antigens.

The J segment lost 2 bases and the V segment lost 5 bases, leaving 8 bases of the junction unmatched. From germline, CDR1 is SEHNR and CDR2 FQNEAQ (reference sequence). This CDR3 is built from 15 residues. It was with 60 Vbeta and 13 Jbeta primers that the PCR ran. Data came from immunoSEQ multiplex PCR; TCRdb stores just in-frame clones and leaves some out. The repertoire has around 150,000 clones, 77% of them found once; the top ten carry around 2%. V usage is TRBV7-9 and J usage is TRBJ2-7, with 8 nucleotides matching TRBD1. The specimen was PBMCs. This TCR came from a man younger than 40 in good health and CMV-seronegative. The CDR3 sequence is CASSIPDRGAYEQYF. The CDR3 nucleotides are TGTGCCAGCAGCATACCAGACAGGGGTGCCTACGAGCAGTACTTC.